The clone carrying this T cell receptor (beta chain) showed up just a few times. Measured with immunoSEQ multiplex PCR; TCRdb has only the in-frame clones, and not every one. Among 95,000 or so clones, around 87% were seen once, and the ten largest hold roughly a sixth. The CDR3 loop spans 13 amino acids. CDR1 and CDR2 from the germline V gene are SGHTA and FQGTGA. Trimming removed 3 bases from V and 8 bases from J; junction bases left unmatched: 2. This record comes from a study of blood T cell repertoires in COVID-19. Study background: The study drew acute and convalescent COVID-19 samples from the United States, Italy and Spain.

Source material: peripheral blood. The receptor was isolated from a human donor in a cohort sampled during active COVID-19. The chain combines TRBV7-3 with TRBJ1-5, with TRBD1 matching 9 bases. The CDR3 spells CASSLGQGEPQHF. The CDR3 DNA sequence: TGTGCCAGCAGCTTGGGACAGGGAGAGCCCCAGCATTTT.